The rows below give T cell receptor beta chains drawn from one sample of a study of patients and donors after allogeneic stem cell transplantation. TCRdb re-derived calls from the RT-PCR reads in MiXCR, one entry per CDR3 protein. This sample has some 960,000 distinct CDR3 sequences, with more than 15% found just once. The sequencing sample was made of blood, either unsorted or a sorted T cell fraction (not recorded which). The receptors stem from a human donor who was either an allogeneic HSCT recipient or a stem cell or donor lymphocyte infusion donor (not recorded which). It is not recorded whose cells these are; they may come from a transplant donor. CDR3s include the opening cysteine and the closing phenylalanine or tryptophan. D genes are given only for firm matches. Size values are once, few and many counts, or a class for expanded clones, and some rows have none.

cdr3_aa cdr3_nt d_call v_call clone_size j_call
CAISELGQDSSYEQYF TGTGCCATCAGTGAGTTAGGACAGGACAGCTCCTACGAGCAGTACTTC TRBD1 TRBV10-3 NA TRBJ2-7
CASSPVPKESTDTQYF TGTGCCAGCTCACCGGTTCCCAAGGAGTCGACAGATACGCAGTATTTT NA TRBV18 NA TRBJ2-3
CASSSWVLNTGELFF TGTGCCAGCAGTTCGTGGGTCTTAAACACCGGGGAGCTGTTTTTT NA TRBV12-3/TRBV12-4 NA TRBJ2-2
CASSSHRGQNQPQDF TGTGCCAGCAGCTCTCACAGGGGGCAGAATCAGCCCCAGGATTTT TRBD1 TRBV7-2 NA TRBJ1-5
CASSQDSGGAFGKTQYF TGCGCCAGCAGCCAAGATAGCGGGGGGGCCTTCGGGAAGACCCAGTACTTC TRBD2 TRBV4-3 few TRBJ2-5
CASSTPGLYGYTF TGTGCCAGCAGCACACCGGGCCTCTATGGCTACACCTTC NA TRBV3-1 NA TRBJ1-2
CASSHGGGQAFF TGCGCCAGCAGCCATGGTGGGGGGCAAGCTTTCTTT NA TRBV5-1 few TRBJ1-1
CSTPAGGKNTGELFF TGCAGTACCCCGGCCGGGGGGAAGAACACCGGGGAGCTGTTTTTT TRBD2 TRBV20-1 NA TRBJ2-2
CASSFKRTASTEQFF TGTGCCAGCAGCTTCAAAAGGACAGCCTCAACGGAGCAGTTCTTC NA TRBV5-6 NA TRBJ2-1
CASSDSQGGLAGASSYNEQFF TGTGCCAGCAGCGATAGTCAGGGAGGGCTAGCGGGCGCAAGCTCCTACAATGAGCAGTTCTTC TRBD2 TRBV11-1 NA TRBJ2-1
CSVLTGTDYEQYF TGCAGCGTACTAACAGGGACGGACTACGAGCAGTACTTC NA TRBV29-1 few TRBJ2-7
CASSAQGIGNTIYF TGTGCCAGCAGCGCCCAGGGAATTGGAAACACCATATATTTT NA TRBV7-9 few TRBJ1-3
CATSRVAGGYNEQFF TGTGCCACCAGCAGAGTAGCGGGGGGTTACAATGAGCAGTTCTTC TRBD2 TRBV15 NA TRBJ2-1
CASSFSVAGGDPNEQFF TGTGCCAGCAGTTTTTCTGTAGCGGGAGGGGATCCCAATGAGCAGTTCTTC TRBD2 TRBV12-3/TRBV12-4 NA TRBJ2-1
CARMDRDNYGYTF TGTGCCAGGATGGACAGGGATAACTATGGCTACACCTTC TRBD1 TRBV12-3/TRBV12-4 NA TRBJ1-2
CASRKGLAPDTQYF TGTGCCAGCAGAAAAGGGCTAGCTCCCGATACGCAGTATTTT NA TRBV6-1 NA TRBJ2-3
CASMRGPPRGFNTEAFF TGTGCCAGCATGCGCGGGCCTCCCCGGGGGTTTAACACTGAAGCTTTCTTT NA TRBV6-1 few TRBJ1-1
CAWSTGTAGYTF TGTGCCTGGAGTACCGGGACAGCCGGCTACACCTTC TRBD1 TRBV30 NA TRBJ1-2
CASSGDRGLYYGYTF TGTGCCAGCAGCGGCGACAGGGGGCTCTACTATGGCTACACCTTC TRBD1 TRBV7-9 NA TRBJ1-2
CSGSRGTGELFF TGCAGTGGGTCAAGGGGCACCGGGGAGCTGTTTTTT NA TRBV20-1 few TRBJ2-2
CASSLGATTNEKLFF TGCGCCAGCAGCTTGGGGGCAACAACTAATGAAAAACTGTTTTTT NA TRBV5-1 few TRBJ1-4
CASSQAQVDTEAFF TGCGCCAGCAGCCAAGCCCAGGTGGACACTGAAGCTTTCTTT NA TRBV4-1 few TRBJ1-1